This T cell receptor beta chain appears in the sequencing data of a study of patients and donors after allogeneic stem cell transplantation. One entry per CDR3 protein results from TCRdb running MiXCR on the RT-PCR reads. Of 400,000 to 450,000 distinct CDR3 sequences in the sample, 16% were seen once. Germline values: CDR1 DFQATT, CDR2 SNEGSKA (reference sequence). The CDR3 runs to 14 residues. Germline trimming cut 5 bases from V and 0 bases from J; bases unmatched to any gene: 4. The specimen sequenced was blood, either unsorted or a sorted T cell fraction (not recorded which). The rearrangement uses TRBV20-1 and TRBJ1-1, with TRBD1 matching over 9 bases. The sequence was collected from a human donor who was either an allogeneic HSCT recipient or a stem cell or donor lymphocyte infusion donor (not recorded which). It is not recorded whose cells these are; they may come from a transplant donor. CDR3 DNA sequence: TGCAGTGCTCCCCGGACAGGGGTGAACACTGAAGCTTTCTTT. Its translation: CSAPRTGVNTEAFF.